These T cell receptor beta chains were read from a single sample in a study of blood T cell repertoires in COVID-19. The data were produced by immunoSEQ multiplex PCR, yet TCRdb's version contains in-frame clones alone and is incomplete. The data hold 190,000 or so clones, with around 90% observed a single time. Sequencing used PBMCs or T cells enriched from blood (not recorded which). Receptor source: a man aged 18 to 29 with acute COVID-19. The CDR3 runs from the conserved cysteine through the conserved F or W. D genes are given only for firm matches. The size of a clone is reported for some rows only, either as once, few or many, or as a class for expanded clones.

clone_size j_call d_call v_call cdr3_aa cdr3_nt
NA TRBJ2-1 TRBD2 TRBV7-3 CASSFSGSSYNEQFF TGTGCCAGCAGCTTTAGCGGGAGCTCCTACAATGAGCAGTTCTTC
NA TRBJ2-5 NA TRBV2 CASTPGIGAETQYF TGTGCCAGCACCCCGGGGATCGGTGCAGAGACCCAGTACTTC
NA TRBJ2-7 TRBD2 TRBV4-3 CASSQEREVLYEQYF TGCGCCAGCAGCCAAGAGCGGGAGGTTTTATACGAGCAGTACTTC
NA TRBJ1-3 NA TRBV30 CAHRGDTIYF TGTGCACACCGGGGAGACACCATATATTTT
NA TRBJ2-3 TRBD1 TRBV7-9 CASSLTSGGPDTQYF TGTGCCAGCAGCTTAACGTCAGGGGGTCCAGATACGCAGTATTTT
NA TRBJ1-1 NA TRBV9 CASSVGGRTRTEAFF TGTGCCAGCAGCGTAGGCGGCAGGACAAGAACTGAAGCTTTCTTT
NA TRBJ1-2 TRBD1 TRBV30 CAWRPGQGLGYTF TGTGCCTGGAGACCGGGACAGGGGCTTGGCTACACCTTC
once TRBJ2-1 NA TRBV28 CASSSSLIAATQQFF TGTGCCAGCAGTTCCTCGTTGATCGCGGCAACACAGCAGTTCTTC
NA TRBJ1-2 TRBD1 TRBV5-1 CASSLAGQGDGYTF TGCGCCAGCAGCTTGGCGGGACAGGGTGACGGCTACACCTTC
NA TRBJ2-3 NA TRBV2 CASSVLRVPDTQYF TGTGCCAGCAGTGTTCTAAGAGTCCCAGATACGCAGTATTTT
NA TRBJ2-5 TRBD1 TRBV5-1 CASSLGQGLVWTQYF TGCGCCAGCAGCTTGGGACAGGGCCTGGTGTGGACCCAGTACTTC
NA TRBJ2-3 TRBD1 TRBV10-3 CAISGIPGQGADTQYF TGTGCCATCAGTGGGATACCGGGACAGGGGGCAGATACGCAGTATTTT
NA TRBJ2-3 NA TRBV9 CASSVGTVTDTQYF TGTGCCAGCAGCGTAGGAACAGTCACAGATACGCAGTATTTT
NA TRBJ1-1 NA TRBV2 CASSEYGGSEAFF TGTGCCAGCAGTGAGTATGGGGGGTCTGAAGCTTTCTTT
NA TRBJ2-7 NA TRBV9 CASSSPSSYEQYF TGTGCCAGCAGCTCACCCAGCTCCTACGAGCAGTACTTC
NA TRBJ2-3 NA TRBV7-8 CASSFQISDTQYF TGTGCCAGCAGCTTCCAAATTTCAGATACGCAGTATTTT
NA TRBJ2-7 NA TRBV28 CASSYRDNSYEQYF TGTGCCAGCAGCTATCGGGACAACTCCTACGAGCAGTACTTC
NA TRBJ2-5 TRBD1 TRBV4-3 CASSQDWGDRGETQYF TGCGCCAGCAGCCAAGATTGGGGGGACAGGGGTGAGACCCAGTACTTC
NA TRBJ2-5 NA TRBV19 CASSPRLGARETQYF TGTGCCAGTAGTCCCCGGCTGGGGGCGAGAGAGACCCAGTACTTC
NA TRBJ1-6 NA TRBV6-5 CASTLDRGSPLHF TGTGCCAGCACCCTGGACCGCGGGTCACCCCTCCACTTT
once TRBJ1-6 NA TRBV9 CASSVGSRIYNSPLHF TGTGCCAGCAGCGTAGGGTCCAGGATATATAATTCACCCCTCCACTTT
NA TRBJ2-1 TRBD2 TRBV7-8 CASSLGTSGRAEQFF TGTGCCAGCAGCTTAGGGACTAGCGGGAGGGCTGAGCAGTTCTTC
NA TRBJ2-5 TRBD1 TRBV5-4 CASSLEGTGGSETQYF TGTGCCAGCAGCTTGGAAGGGACAGGGGGCAGTGAGACCCAGTACTTC
NA TRBJ2-2 TRBD1 TRBV18 CASSRSGQGATGELFF TGTGCCAGCTCACGATCGGGACAGGGGGCAACCGGGGAGCTGTTTTTT
NA TRBJ2-1 TRBD2 TRBV7-9 CASSLRDSGRSEQFF TGTGCCAGCAGCTTACGTGATAGCGGGAGGTCTGAGCAGTTCTTC
once TRBJ1-5 NA TRBV4-1 CASSQVFPRMGQPQHF TGCGCCAGCAGCCAAGTTTTCCCGAGGATGGGTCAGCCCCAGCATTTT
NA TRBJ2-1 TRBD2 TRBV18 CASSPPGLAQNEQFF TGTGCCAGCTCACCACCGGGACTAGCTCAAAATGAGCAGTTCTTC
few TRBJ1-5 NA TRBV28 CASSFGGQQPQHF TGTGCCAGCAGTTTCGGGGGGCAGCAGCCCCAGCATTTT
NA TRBJ1-4 TRBD1 TRBV11-3 CASSPGTGVNEKLFF TGTGCCAGCAGCCCGGGGACAGGGGTTAATGAAAAACTGTTTTTT
NA TRBJ2-7 NA TRBV7-9 CASSLVSLPHLVF TGTGCCAGCAGCTTAGTCAGCTTACCCCACCTAGTCTTC
NA TRBJ2-3 TRBD2 TRBV4-1 CASSLSGRSTDTQYF TGCGCCAGCAGCCTAAGCGGGAGGAGCACAGATACGCAGTATTTT
NA TRBJ2-5 NA TRBV7-9 CASSPGTGGGQYF TGTGCCAGCAGCCCCGGGACCGGGGGTGGCCAGTACTTC
NA TRBJ2-5 NA TRBV27 CASSSFSGLRETQYF TGTGCCAGCAGTTCATTTAGCGGTCTCCGAGAGACCCAGTACTTC
NA TRBJ1-1 NA TRBV29-1 CSVVVRGDRDTEAFF TGCAGCGTTGTTGTCAGGGGTGATCGGGACACTGAAGCTTTCTTT
NA TRBJ2-1 NA TRBV11-3 CASSLGNGGYNEQFF TGTGCCAGCAGCTTAGGGAATGGGGGGTACAATGAGCAGTTCTTC
NA TRBJ2-7 TRBD1 TRBV19 CASSGGTGARYEQYF TGTGCCAGTAGTGGGGGGACAGGGGCAAGGTACGAGCAGTACTTC
NA TRBJ1-4 TRBD1 TRBV24-1 CATSDGGQGTNEKLFF TGTGCCACCAGTGATGGGGGACAGGGAACTAATGAAAAACTGTTTTTT
NA TRBJ1-2 TRBD1 TRBV27 CASRGTAPKAGYTF TGTGCCAGCAGGGGGACAGCCCCAAAGGCTGGCTACACCTTC
NA TRBJ2-5 TRBD1 TRBV24-1 CATSDPTGGEEETQYF TGTGCCACCAGTGACCCGACAGGGGGCGAGGAGGAGACCCAGTACTTC
NA TRBJ1-1 NA TRBV5-1 CASSLGEFNTEAFF TGCGCCAGCAGCTTGGGAGAATTTAACACTGAAGCTTTCTTT
NA TRBJ1-1 NA TRBV10-3 CAISPAAGNTEAFF TGTGCCATCAGTCCAGCTGCAGGGAACACTGAAGCTTTCTTT